This T cell receptor beta chain was documented in a study of cytotoxic CD8 clonotypes in ibrutinib-treated CLL. Study-wide background: Response sampling occurred after a median 12 months of treatment (range 6 to 36). Study-wide findings and caveats: Clonality, elevated at ibrutinib response, dropped back toward baseline at progression. Baseline clonality was higher than in age-matched healthy donors and moved in step with circulating CD8+ T-cell counts.

This CDR3 is built from 12 residues. CDR1 KGHSH and CDR2 LQKENI come from the germline V gene. V lost 6 bases and J lost 5, with 10 bases in between. Remarks on this clone: No antigen is known for it.

The assay was immunoSEQ multiplex PCR, and TCRdb's table has in-frame clones only and misses some. The repertoire holds some 130,000 clones, with 70% to 90% as singletons. The chain is built from TRBV18 and TRBJ2-5, with a tentative D call TRBD1 (6 bases). Sequencing used PBMCs, obtained after 24 months of ibrutinib treatment. The TCR sequence derives from a human donor with chronic lymphocytic leukemia. CDR3 residues: CASSQGTETQYF. As DNA, the CDR3 is TGTGCCAGCTCTCAGGGGACGGAGACCCAGTACTTC.